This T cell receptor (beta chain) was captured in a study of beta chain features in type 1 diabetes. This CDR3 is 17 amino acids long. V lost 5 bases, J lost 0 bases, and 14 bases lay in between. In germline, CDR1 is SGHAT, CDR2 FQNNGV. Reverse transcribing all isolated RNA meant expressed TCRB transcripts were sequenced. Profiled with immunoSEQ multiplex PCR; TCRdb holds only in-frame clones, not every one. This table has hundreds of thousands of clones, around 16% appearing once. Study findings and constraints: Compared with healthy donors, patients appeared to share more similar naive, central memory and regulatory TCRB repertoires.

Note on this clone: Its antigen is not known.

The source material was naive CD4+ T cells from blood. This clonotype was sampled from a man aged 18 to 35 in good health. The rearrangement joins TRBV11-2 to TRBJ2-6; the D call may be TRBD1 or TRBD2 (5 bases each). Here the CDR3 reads CASSPSPRVSGANVLTF. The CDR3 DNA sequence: TGTGCCAGCAGCCCTAGCCCCAGGGTCTCTGGGGCCAACGTCCTGACTTTC. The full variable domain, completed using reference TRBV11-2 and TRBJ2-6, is EAGVAQSPRYKIIEKRQSVAFWCNPISGHATLYWYQQILGQGPKLLIQFQNNGVVDDSQLPKDRFSAERLKGVDSTLKIQPAKLEDSAVYLCASSPSPRVSGANVLTFGAGSRLTVL.